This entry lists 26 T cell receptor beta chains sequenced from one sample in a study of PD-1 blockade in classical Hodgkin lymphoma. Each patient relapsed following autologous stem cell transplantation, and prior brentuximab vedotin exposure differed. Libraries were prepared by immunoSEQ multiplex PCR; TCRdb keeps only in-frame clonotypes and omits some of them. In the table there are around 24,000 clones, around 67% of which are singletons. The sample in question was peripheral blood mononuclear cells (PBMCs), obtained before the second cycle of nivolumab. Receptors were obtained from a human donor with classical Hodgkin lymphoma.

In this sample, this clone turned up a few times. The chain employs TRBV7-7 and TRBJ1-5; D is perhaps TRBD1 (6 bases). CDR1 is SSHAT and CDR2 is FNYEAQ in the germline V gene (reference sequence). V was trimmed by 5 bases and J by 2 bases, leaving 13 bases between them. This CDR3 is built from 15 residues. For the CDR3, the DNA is TGTGCCAGCAGCAAGACACCAGGGGGCAATCAGCCCCAGCATTTT. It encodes CASSKTPGGNQPQHF.

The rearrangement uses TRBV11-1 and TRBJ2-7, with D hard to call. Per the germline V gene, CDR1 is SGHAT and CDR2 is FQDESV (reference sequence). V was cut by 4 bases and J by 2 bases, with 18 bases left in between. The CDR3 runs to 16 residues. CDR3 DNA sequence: TGTGCCAGCAGCTCCGGGCCAAGCGTCGATCCCTACGAGCAGTACTTC. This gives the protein CASSSGPSVDPYEQYF.

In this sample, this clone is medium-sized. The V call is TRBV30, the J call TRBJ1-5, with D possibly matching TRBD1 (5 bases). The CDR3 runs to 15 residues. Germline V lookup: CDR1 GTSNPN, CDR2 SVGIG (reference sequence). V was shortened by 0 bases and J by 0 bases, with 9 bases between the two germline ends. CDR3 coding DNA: TGTGCCTGGAGTGTGGGGGTTTATAGCAATCAGCCCCAGCATTTT. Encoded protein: CAWSVGVYSNQPQHF. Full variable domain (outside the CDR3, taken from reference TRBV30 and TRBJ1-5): SQTIHQWPATLVQPVGSPLSLECTVEGTSNPNLYWYRQAAGRGLQLLFYSVGIGQISSEVPQNLSASRPQDRQFILSSKKLLLSDSGFYLCAWSVGVYSNQPQHFGDGTRLSIL.

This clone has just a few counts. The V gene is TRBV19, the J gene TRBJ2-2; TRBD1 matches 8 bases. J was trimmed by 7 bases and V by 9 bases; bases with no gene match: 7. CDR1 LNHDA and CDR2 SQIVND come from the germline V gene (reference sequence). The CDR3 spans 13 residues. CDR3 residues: CASRTGQVGELFF. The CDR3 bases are TGTGCCAGCCGGACAGGGCAGGTCGGGGAGCTGTTTTTT.

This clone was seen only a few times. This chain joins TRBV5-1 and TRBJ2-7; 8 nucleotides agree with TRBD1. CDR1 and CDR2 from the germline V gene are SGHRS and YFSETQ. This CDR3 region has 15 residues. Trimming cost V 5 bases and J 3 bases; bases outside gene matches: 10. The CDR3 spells CASSPDRGASYEQYF. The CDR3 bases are TGCGCCAGCAGTCCCGACAGGGGAGCTAGCTACGAGCAGTACTTC. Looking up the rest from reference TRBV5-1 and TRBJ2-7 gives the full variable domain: KAGVTQTPRYLIKTRGQQVTLSCSPISGHRSVSWYQQTPGQGLQFLFEYFSETQRNKGNFPGRFSGRQFSNSRSEMNVSTLELGDSALYLCASSPDRGASYEQYFGPGTRLTVT.

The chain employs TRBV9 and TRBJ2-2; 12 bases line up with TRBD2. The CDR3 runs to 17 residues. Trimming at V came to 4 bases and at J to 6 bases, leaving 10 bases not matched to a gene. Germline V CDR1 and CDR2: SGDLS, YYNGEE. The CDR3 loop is CASSTRTSGTSAGELFF. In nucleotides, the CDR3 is TGTGCCAGCAGCACCCGGACTAGCGGGACCTCGGCCGGGGAGCTGTTTTTT.

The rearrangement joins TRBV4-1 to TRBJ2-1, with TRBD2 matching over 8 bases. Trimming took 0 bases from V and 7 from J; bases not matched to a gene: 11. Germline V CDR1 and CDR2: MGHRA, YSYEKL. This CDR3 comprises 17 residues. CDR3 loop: CASSQDWLVAGYNEQFF. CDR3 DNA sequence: TGCGCCAGCAGCCAAGATTGGTTGGTAGCGGGATATAATGAGCAGTTCTTC.

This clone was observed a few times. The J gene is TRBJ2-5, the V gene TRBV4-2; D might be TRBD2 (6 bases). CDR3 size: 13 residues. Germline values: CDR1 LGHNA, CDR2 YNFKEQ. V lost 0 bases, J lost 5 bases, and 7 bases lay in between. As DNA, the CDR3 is TGTGCCAGCAGCCAAGATCGGGGGGAGACCCAGTACTTC. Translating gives CASSQDRGETQYF.

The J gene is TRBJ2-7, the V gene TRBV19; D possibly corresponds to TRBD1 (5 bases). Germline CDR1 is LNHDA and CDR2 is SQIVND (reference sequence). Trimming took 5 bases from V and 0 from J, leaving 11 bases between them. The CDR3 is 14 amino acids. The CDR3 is CASSVDSTSYEQYF. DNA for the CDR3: TGTGCCAGTAGTGTCGACAGTACCTCCTACGAGCAGTACTTC.

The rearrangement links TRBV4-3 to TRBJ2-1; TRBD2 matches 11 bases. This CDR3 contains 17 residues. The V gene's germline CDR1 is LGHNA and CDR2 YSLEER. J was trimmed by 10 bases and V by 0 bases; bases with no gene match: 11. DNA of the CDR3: TGCGCCAGCAGCCAAGAAGCGATAGCGGGGGGGAGGAGGGAGCAGTTCTTC. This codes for CASSQEAIAGGRREQFF.

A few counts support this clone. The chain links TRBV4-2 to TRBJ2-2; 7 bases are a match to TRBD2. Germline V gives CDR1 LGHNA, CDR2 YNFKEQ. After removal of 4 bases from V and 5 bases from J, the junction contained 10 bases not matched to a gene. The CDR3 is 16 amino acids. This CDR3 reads CASSLLAGPYTGELFF. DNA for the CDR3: TGTGCCAGCAGCCTGTTAGCGGGTCCTTATACCGGGGAGCTGTTTTTT.

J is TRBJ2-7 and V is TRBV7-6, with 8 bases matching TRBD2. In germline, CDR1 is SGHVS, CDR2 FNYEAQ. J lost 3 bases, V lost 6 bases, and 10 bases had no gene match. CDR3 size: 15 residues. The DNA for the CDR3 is TGTGCCAGCAGTCGCAATCCGGGACTAGTCTACGAGCAGTACTTC. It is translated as CASSRNPGLVYEQYF.

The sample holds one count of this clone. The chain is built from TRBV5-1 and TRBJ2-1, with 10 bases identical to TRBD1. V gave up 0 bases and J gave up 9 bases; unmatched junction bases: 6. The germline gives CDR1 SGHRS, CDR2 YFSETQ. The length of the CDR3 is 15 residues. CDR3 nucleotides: TGCGCCAGCAGCTTGGTAGGGACAGGGGAGGGTGAGCAGTTCTTC. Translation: CASSLVGTGEGEQFF.

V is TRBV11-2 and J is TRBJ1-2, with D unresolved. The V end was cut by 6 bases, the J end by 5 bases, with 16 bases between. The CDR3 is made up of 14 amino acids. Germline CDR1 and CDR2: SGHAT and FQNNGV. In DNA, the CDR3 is TGTGCCAGCAGGCCTACGGGAGGGTCGTATGGCTACACCTTC. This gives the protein CASRPTGGSYGYTF.

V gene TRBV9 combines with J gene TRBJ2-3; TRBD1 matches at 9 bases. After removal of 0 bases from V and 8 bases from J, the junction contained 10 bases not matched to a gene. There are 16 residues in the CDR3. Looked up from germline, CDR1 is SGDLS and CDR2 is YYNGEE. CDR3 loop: CASSVDPGQGTSTQYF. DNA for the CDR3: TGTGCCAGCAGCGTAGATCCTGGACAGGGGACCAGTACGCAGTATTTT.

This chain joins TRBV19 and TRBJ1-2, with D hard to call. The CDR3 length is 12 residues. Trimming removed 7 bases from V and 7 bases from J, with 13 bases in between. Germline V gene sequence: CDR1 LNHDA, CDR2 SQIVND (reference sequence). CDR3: CASKTRWAGYTF. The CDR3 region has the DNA TGTGCCAGTAAGACGAGGTGGGCTGGCTACACCTTC.

CDR3 coding DNA: TGTGCCAGCAGCGGAAGCTACAACAATCAGCCCCAGCATTTT. Translated: CASSGSYNNQPQHF. This sequence joins TRBV5-5 and TRBJ1-5; no clear D. The germline CDR1 and CDR2 sequences are SGHKS and YYEKEE (reference sequence). CDR3 length: 14 amino acids. V shed 4 bases and J shed 3 bases, with 11 bases lying between them.

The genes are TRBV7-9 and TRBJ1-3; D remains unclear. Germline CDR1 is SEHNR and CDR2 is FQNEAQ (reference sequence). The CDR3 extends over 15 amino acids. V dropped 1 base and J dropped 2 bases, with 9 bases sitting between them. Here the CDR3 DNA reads TGTGCCAGCAGCTTAGGCGGCGGCGCTGGAAACACCATATATTTT. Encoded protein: CASSLGGGAGNTIYF.

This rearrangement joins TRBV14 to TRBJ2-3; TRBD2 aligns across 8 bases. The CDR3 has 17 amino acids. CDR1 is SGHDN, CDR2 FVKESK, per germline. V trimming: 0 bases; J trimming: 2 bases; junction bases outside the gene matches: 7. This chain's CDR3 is CASSQDLREGPTDTQYF. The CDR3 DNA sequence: TGTGCCAGCAGCCAAGATCTCCGGGAGGGACCCACAGATACGCAGTATTTT.

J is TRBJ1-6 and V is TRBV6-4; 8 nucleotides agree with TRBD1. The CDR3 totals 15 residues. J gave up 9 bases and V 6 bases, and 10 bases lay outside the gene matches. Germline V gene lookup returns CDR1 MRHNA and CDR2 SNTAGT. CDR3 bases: TGTGCCAGCAGCTTATCTGGACAGGGCGCTTCACCCCTCCACTTT. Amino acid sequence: CASSLSGQGASPLHF.

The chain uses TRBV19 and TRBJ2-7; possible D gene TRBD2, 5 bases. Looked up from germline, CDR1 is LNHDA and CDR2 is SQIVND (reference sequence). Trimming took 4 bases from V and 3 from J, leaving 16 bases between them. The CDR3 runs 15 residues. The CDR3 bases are TGTGCCAGTAGTAAAGTGGGAGAGTCCGGCTACGAGCAGTACTTC. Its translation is CASSKVGESGYEQYF. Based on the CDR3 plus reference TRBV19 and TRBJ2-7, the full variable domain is DGGITQSPKYLFRKEGQNVTLSCEQNLNHDAMYWYRQDPGQGLRLIYYSQIVNDFQKGDIAEGYSVSREKKESFPLTVTSAQKNPTAFYLCASSKVGESGYEQYFGPGTRLTVT.

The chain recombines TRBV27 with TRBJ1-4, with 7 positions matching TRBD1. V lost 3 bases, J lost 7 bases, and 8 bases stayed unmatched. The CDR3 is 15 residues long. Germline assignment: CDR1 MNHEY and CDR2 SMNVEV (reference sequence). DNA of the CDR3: TGTGCCAGCAGTTTTACGACAGGGACTGGTGAAAAACTGTTTTTT. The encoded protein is CASSFTTGTGEKLFF.

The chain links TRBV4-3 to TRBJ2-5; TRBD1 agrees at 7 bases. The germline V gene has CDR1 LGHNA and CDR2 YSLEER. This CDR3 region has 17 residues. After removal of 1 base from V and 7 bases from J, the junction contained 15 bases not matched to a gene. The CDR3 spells CASSQAREGRGSGTQYF. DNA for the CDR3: TGCGCCAGCAGCCAAGCCCGGGAAGGCAGGGGGTCAGGGACCCAGTACTTC.

The CDR3 spells CASSLRGPWLGNTIYF. The DNA for the CDR3 is TGTGCCAGCAGTTTACGGGGTCCCTGGCTTGGAAACACCATATATTTT. This sequence joins TRBV27 and TRBJ1-3; D is unresolved. The CDR3 runs to 16 residues. In germline, CDR1 is MNHEY, CDR2 SMNVEV (reference sequence). V was cut by 2 bases and J by 3 bases, with 14 bases left in between.

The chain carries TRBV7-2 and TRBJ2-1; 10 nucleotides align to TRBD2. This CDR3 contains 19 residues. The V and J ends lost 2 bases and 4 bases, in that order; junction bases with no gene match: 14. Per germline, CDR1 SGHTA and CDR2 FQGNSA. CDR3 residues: CASSLSLVGGTSVYNEQFF. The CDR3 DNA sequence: TGTGCCAGCAGCTTATCTCTTGTTGGTGGGACTAGCGTATACAATGAGCAGTTCTTC.

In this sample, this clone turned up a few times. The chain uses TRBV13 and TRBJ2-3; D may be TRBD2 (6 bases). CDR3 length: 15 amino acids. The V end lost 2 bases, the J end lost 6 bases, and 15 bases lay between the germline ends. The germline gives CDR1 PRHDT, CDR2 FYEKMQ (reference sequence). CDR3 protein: CASSLRAVRGDTQYF. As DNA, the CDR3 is TGTGCCAGCAGCTTAAGAGCGGTGCGGGGCGATACGCAGTATTTT.